This TCR beta chain emerged from a study of monozygotic twins with inflammatory bowel disease. The CDR3 loop spans 13 amino acids. Findings and limits, study-wide: No one strong IBD-associated signal or clonotype was supported.

There were eight separate reactions per sample in which cDNA was made. Addition of UMIs with a 6-nucleotide sample barcode was achieved by template switching. PCR of TCRalpha and TCRbeta cDNA was nested, with two rounds of roughly 16 and 10 cycles. TCRdb reprocessed the 5' RACE reads and reports one entry per CDR3 protein, with no DNA. This sample's table has some 83,000 distinct CDR3 sequences. Comment on this clonotype: Antigen: not known.

The chain joins TRBV12-3 or TRBV12-4 to TRBJ1-1. Sample: blood. This TCR came from a human donor with ulcerative colitis or Crohn's disease, or a healthy co-twin of an affected twin (not recorded which). CDR3 sequence: CASSDWGNTEAFF.